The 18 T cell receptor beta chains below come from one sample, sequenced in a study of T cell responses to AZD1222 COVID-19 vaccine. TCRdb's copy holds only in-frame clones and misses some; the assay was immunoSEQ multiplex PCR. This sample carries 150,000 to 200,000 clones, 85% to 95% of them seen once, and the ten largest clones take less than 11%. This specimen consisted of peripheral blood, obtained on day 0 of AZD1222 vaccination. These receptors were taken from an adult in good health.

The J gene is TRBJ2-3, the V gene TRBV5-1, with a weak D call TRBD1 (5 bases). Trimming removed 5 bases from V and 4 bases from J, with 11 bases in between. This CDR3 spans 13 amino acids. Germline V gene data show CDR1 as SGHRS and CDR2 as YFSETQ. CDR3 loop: CASRARAADTQYF. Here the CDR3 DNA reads TGCGCCAGCAGGGCCAGGGCTGCAGATACGCAGTATTTT.

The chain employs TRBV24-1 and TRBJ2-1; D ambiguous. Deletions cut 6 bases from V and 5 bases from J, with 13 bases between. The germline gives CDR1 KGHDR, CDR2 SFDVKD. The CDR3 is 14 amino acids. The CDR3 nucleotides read TGTGCCACCAGTTCGGGTCGGCGGAACAATGAGCAGTTCTTC. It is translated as CATSSGRRNNEQFF.

Here the CDR3 reads CASRTETYGYTF. The CDR3 bases are TGTGCCAGCAGGACAGAAACCTATGGCTACACCTTC. This sequence joins TRBV6-5 and TRBJ1-2; the D gene is possibly TRBD1 (5 bases). V dropped 6 bases and J dropped 4 bases, with 9 bases sitting between them. The germline CDR1 and CDR2 sequences are MNHEY and SVGAGI. This CDR3 is 12 amino acids long.

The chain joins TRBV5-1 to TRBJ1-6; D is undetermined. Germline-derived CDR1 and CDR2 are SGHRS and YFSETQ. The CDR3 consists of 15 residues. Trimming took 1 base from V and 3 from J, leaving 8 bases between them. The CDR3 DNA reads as TGCGCCAGCAGCTTGATGGGAAACTATAATTCACCCCTCCACTTT. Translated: CASSLMGNYNSPLHF.

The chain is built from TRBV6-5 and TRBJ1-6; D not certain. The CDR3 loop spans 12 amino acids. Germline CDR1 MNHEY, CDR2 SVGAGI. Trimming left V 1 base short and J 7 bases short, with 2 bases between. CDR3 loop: CASSYWNSPLHF. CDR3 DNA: TGTGCCAGCAGTTACTGGAATTCACCCCTCCACTTT.

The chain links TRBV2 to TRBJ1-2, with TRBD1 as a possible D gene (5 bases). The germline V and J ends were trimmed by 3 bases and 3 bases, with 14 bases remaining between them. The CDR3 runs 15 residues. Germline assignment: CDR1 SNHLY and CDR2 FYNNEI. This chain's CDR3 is CASSDSGGLDYGYTF. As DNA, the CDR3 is TGTGCCAGCAGTGATTCTGGGGGGTTGGACTATGGCTACACCTTC.

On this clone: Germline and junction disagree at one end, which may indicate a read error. Written as DNA, the CDR3 is TGTGCCAGCACCTTAGAGCGGGCCGGGCAGGGAACCCAGTACTTC. Protein: CASTLERAGQGTQYF. V gene TRBV7-2 combines with J gene TRBJ2-5; D possibly corresponds to TRBD2 (6 bases). Per the germline V gene, CDR1 is SGHTA and CDR2 is FQGNSA. The CDR3 has 15 amino acids. Complete variable domain (other parts from reference TRBV7-2 and TRBJ2-5): GAGVSQSPSNKVTEKGKDVELRCDPISGHTALYWYRQSLGQGLEFLIYFQGNSAPDKSGLPSDRFSAERTGGSVSTLTIQRTQQEDSAVYLCASTLERAGQGTQYFGPGTRLLVL.

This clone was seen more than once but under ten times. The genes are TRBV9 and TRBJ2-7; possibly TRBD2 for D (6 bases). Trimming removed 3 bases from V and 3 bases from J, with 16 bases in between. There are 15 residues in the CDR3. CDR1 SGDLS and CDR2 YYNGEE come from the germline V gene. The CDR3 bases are TGTGCCAGCAGCGCAGTAGCGGAGCCATTCTACGAGCAGTACTTC. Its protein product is CASSAVAEPFYEQYF.

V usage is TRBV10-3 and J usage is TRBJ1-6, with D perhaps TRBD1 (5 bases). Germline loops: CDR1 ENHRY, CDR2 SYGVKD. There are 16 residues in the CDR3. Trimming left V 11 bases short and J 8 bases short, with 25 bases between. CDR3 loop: CAVGAGSGPRDSPLHF. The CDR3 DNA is TGTGCCGTAGGGGCGGGGTCCGGGCCCCGGGATTCACCCCTCCACTTT.

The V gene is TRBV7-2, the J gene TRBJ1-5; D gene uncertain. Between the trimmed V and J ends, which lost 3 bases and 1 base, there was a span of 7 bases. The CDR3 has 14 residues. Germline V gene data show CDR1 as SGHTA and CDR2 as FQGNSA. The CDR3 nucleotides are TGTGCCAGCAGCTTTGTCGGAAGCAATCAGCCCCAGCATTTT. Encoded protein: CASSFVGSNQPQHF.

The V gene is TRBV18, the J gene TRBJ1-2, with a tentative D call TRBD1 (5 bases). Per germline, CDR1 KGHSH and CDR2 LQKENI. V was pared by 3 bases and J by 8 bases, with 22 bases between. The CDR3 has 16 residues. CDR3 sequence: CASSPNPTVGTMGYTF. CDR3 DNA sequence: TGTGCCAGCTCACCGAACCCGACAGTAGGAACTATGGGCTACACCTTC.

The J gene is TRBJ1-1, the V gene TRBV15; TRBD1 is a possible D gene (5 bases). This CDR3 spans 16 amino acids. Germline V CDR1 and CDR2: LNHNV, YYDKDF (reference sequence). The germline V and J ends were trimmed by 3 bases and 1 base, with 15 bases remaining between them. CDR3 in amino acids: CATSSGGRVGNTEAFF. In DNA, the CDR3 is TGTGCCACCAGCAGCGGGGGGAGGGTCGGGAACACTGAAGCTTTCTTT.

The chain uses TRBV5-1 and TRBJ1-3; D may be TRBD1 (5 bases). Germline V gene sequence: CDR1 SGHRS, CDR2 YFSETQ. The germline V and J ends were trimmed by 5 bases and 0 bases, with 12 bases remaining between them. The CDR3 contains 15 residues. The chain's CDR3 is CASSIWGISGNTIYF. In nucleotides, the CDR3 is TGCGCCAGCAGTATTTGGGGGATCTCTGGAAACACCATATATTTT.

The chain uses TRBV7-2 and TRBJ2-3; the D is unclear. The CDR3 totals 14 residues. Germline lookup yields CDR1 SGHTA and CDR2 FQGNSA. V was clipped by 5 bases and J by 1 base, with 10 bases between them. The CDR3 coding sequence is TGTGCCAGCAGCCGTCGAGGCGGCACAGATACGCAGTATTTT. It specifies CASSRRGGTDTQYF.

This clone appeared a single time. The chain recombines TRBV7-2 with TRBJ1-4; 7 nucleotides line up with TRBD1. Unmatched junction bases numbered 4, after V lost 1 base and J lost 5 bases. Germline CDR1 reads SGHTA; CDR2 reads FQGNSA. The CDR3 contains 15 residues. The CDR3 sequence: CASSLGTGRNEKLFF. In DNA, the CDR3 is TGTGCCAGCAGCTTAGGGACAGGTAGAAATGAAAAACTGTTTTTT.

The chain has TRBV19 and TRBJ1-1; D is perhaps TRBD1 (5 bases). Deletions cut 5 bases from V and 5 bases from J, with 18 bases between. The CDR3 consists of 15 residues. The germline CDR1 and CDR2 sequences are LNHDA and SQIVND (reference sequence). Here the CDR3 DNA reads TGTGCCAGTAGTTCCGGGACCGTGGTAGGGACTGAAGCTTTCTTT. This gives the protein CASSSGTVVGTEAFF.

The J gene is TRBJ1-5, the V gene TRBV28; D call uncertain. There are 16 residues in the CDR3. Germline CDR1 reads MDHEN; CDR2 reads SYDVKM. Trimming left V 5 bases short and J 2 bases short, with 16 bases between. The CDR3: CASSPVQPTGNQPQHF. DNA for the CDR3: TGTGCCAGCAGTCCGGTACAGCCGACGGGCAATCAGCCCCAGCATTTT.

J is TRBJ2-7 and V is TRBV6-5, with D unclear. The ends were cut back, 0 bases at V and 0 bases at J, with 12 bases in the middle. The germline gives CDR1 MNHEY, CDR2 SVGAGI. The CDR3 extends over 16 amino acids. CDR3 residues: CASSYSTWADSYEQYF. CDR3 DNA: TGTGCCAGCAGTTACTCGACGTGGGCAGACTCCTACGAGCAGTACTTC.